Below are 6 T cell receptor beta chains sequenced from a single sample in a study of shared clonotypes between healthy human individuals. Sequencing used immunoSEQ multiplex PCR; TCRdb keeps in-frame clones, though not all of them. The sample contains a few million clones, about 94% of which appear only once. Sequencing input: naive CD4+ T cells sorted from blood. Subset specified: CD45RA+ positively selected. The receptors were sampled from a man between 18 and 29 years old in good health.

The chain recombines TRBV30 with TRBJ1-5, with D perhaps matching TRBD1 (6 bases). Trimming removed 2 bases from V and 7 bases from J, with 12 bases in between. The CDR3 length is 13 residues. Germline assignment: CDR1 GTSNPN and CDR2 SVGIG (reference sequence). The CDR3 is CAWSTGPSQPQHF. Written as DNA, the CDR3 is TGTGCCTGGAGTACAGGGCCCAGCCAGCCCCAGCATTTT. Together with reference TRBV30 and TRBJ1-5, the CDR3 gives the full variable domain: SQTIHQWPATLVQPVGSPLSLECTVEGTSNPNLYWYRQAAGRGLQLLFYSVGIGQISSEVPQNLSASRPQDRQFILSSKKLLLSDSGFYLCAWSTGPSQPQHFGDGTRLSIL.

This sequence joins TRBV10-3 and TRBJ1-1; D is undetermined. The germline gives CDR1 ENHRY, CDR2 SYGVKD. Trimming cost V 5 bases and J 5 bases, with 12 bases left between them. The CDR3 is made up of 13 amino acids. In DNA, the CDR3 is TGTGCCATCAGTTACTCGACCGGGACTGAAGCTTTCTTT. This sequence encodes CAISYSTGTEAFF.

The V and J genes are TRBV5-1 and TRBJ2-2, with 7 nucleotides matching TRBD2. The CDR3 runs 19 residues. V shed 3 bases, J shed 1 base, and the junction held 15 bases outside the gene matches. CDR1 SGHRS and CDR2 YFSETQ come from the germline V gene. The CDR3 DNA is TGCGCCAGCAGCTACCGGGGACTACAAGAGCCTAAGAACACCGGGGAGCTGTTTTTT. As protein: CASSYRGLQEPKNTGELFF.

With regard to this clone: This specimen includes other DNA sequences encoding the same CDR3. V is TRBV18 and J is TRBJ2-5; D unresolved. Trimming removed 3 bases from V and 4 bases from J, with 6 bases in between. Looked up from germline, CDR1 is KGHSH and CDR2 is LQKENI. The CDR3 length is 12 residues. The DNA of the CDR3 is TGTGCCAGCTCACCGACGGGAGAGACCCAGTACTTC. It encodes CASSPTGETQYF.

The chain couples TRBV4-3 to TRBJ2-1, with TRBD2 matching over 11 bases. J gave up 5 bases and V 2 bases, and 14 bases lay outside the gene matches. This CDR3 spans 19 amino acids. Germline loops: CDR1 LGHNA, CDR2 YSLEER. CDR3 protein: CASSQFGQVPLAGDNEQFF. In DNA, the CDR3 is TGCGCCAGCAGCCAATTTGGACAGGTCCCACTAGCGGGGGACAATGAGCAGTTCTTC.

The gene calls are TRBV7-2 and TRBJ1-2; perhaps TRBD1 as D (6 bases). Looked up from germline, CDR1 is SGHTA and CDR2 is FQGNSA. The CDR3 is 18 amino acids. The germline V and J ends were trimmed by 5 bases and 3 bases, with 25 bases remaining between them. CDR3 nucleotides: TGTGCCAGCAGCGACAGCCATGCCAGGGGTCTCCAGGACTATGGCTACACCTTC. The encoded protein is CASSDSHARGLQDYGYTF.